This T cell receptor beta chain was captured in a study of blood T cell repertoires in COVID-19. Across the study: PBMCs, B-cell-depleted T cells, or T cells provided the cDNA or gDNA that made up the material.

This CDR3 comprises 15 residues. From germline, CDR1 is SGHRS and CDR2 YFSETQ. The V gene lost 4 bases and the J gene lost 2 bases, with 13 bases spanning the gap. Sequencing was performed with immunoSEQ multiplex PCR; in TCRdb, only in-frame clones are kept and a portion is missing. Of 25,000 to 30,000 clones listed, about 85% were seen once; the top ten hold roughly 26%. The V and J genes are TRBV5-1 and TRBJ2-1, with D possibly TRBD2 on 7 matching bases. The sample consisted of peripheral blood. This clonotype was obtained from a human donor in a cohort sampled during active COVID-19. The CDR3 here is CASSQEGGAYNEQFF. The CDR3 bases are TGCGCCAGCAGCCAGGAAGGGGGGGCCTACAATGAGCAGTTCTTC.